This T cell receptor beta chain stems from a study of follicular helper T cells after annual influenza vaccination. CDR3 length equals 15 residues. Germline V CDR1 and CDR2: SGHVS, FNYEAQ. The ends lost 1 base at V and 5 bases at J; junction bases unmatched: 4. This table comes from immunoSEQ multiplex PCR, and its TCRdb copy is limited to in-frame clones, with some not included. The repertoire holds approximately 9,300 clones, with around 90% as singletons. Time point denoted: 2015-2016 season, pre-vaccination. This sequence joins TRBV7-6 and TRBJ2-2; 7 bases map to TRBD2. The sequencing used CXCR5+ CD38- circulating T follicular helper cells from blood, collected on the day of influenza vaccination. Indicated subset: circulating Tfh, non-naive CD4+CXCR5+PD-1+ (ICOS+CD38+ or ICOS-CD38-). The TCR sequence derives from an adult who received the influenza vaccine. CDR3 coding DNA: TGTGCCAGCAGCTTAGGTTTCGGGGGGACCGGGGAGCTGTTTTTT. Translating it yields CASSLGFGGTGELFF.